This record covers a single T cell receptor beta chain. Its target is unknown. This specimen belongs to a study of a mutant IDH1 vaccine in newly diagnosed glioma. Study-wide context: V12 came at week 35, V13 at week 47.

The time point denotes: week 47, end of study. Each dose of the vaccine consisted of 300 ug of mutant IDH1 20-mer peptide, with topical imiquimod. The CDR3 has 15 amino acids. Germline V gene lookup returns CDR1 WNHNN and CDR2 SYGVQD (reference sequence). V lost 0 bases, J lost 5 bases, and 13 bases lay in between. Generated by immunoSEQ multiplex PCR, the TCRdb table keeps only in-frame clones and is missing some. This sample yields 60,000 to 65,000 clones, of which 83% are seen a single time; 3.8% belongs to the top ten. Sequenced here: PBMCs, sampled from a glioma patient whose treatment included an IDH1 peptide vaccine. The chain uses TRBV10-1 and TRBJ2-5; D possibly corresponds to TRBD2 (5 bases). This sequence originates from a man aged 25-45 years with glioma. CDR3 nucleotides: TGCGCCAGCAGTGAGTCCTCCGGAGGCCGGGAGACCCAGTACTTC. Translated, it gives CASSESSGGRETQYF.